This T cell receptor beta chain was sequenced for a study of T-cell memory formation after mild COVID-19. Overall study context: TCR clusters were largely donor specific.

In regard to this clonotype: Its antigen is undetermined.

Using its own MiXCR run on the 5' RACE reads, TCRdb lists one record per CDR3 protein. The sample comprises some 600,000 distinct CDR3 sequences, around a sixth of which are singletons, and about 8.6% rests with the top ten. General observations from the study: Mainly in CM and EM were contracting CD4+ clones; CD8+ were in EMRA. Among clones contracting day 15 to 85, CD4/CD8 was balanced, whereas later expanders leaned CD4+. Several responding clones turned up in pre-infection memory, indicating that cross-reactive memory may have taken part.

The CDR3 is 15 amino acids. Germline loops: CDR1 SGDLS, CDR2 YYNGEE. V was clipped by 4 bases and J by 0 bases, with 14 bases between them. Material for sequencing was PBMCs or a T cell subset sorted from them (not recorded which). The clonotype was recovered from an adult woman who had mild COVID-19 (a few samples of this study predate the infection). Cell type and time point are not known. The genes are TRBV9 and TRBJ2-7; unclear D gene. CDR3 bases: TGTGCCAGCAGCCCGAGCCCTAGGAGCTCCTACGAGCAGTACTTC. It is translated as CASSPSPRSSYEQYF.